The 12 T cell receptor beta chains reported below all come from one sample, sequenced in a study of blood T cell repertoires in COVID-19. Sequencing used immunoSEQ multiplex PCR; TCRdb keeps in-frame clones, though not all of them. The table lists 150,000 to 200,000 clones, about 80% of them singletons. The sequenced sample consisted of peripheral blood. The receptors shown here come from a woman older than 75 with acute or convalescent COVID-19.

The chain is built from TRBV10-1 and TRBJ2-1, with 7 bases lining up with TRBD2. This CDR3 is built from 15 residues. Germline assignment: CDR1 WNHNN and CDR2 SYGVQD (reference sequence). Germline trimming cut 3 bases from V and 6 bases from J; bases unmatched to any gene: 8. CDR3 sequence reads: CASSEAWGGGNEQFF. DNA for the CDR3: TGCGCCAGCAGTGAAGCCTGGGGCGGGGGCAATGAGCAGTTCTTC.

This clone appeared once. The CDR3 DNA reads TGTGCCAGCAGCCACGGGTGGACTGAAGCTTTCTTT. This gives the protein CASSHGWTEAFF. The chain recombines TRBV3-1 (or the pseudogene TRBV3-2) with TRBJ1-1, with D unclear. V lost 3 bases, J lost 5 bases, and 7 bases lay in between. Per the germline V gene, CDR1 is LGHDT and CDR2 is YNNKEL (reference sequence). The CDR3 runs 12 residues.

The genes are TRBV7-2 and TRBJ1-2, with D possibly matching TRBD1 (6 bases). The CDR3 is made up of 15 amino acids. The V and J ends lost 7 bases and 8 bases respectively, with 23 bases between them. The germline gives CDR1 SGHTA, CDR2 FQGNSA. Here the CDR3 reads CASTPYTGNRQGYTF. The CDR3 region has the DNA TGTGCCAGCACCCCCTACACAGGGAATCGGCAGGGCTACACCTTC. Variable domain in full (rest from reference TRBV7-2 and TRBJ1-2): GAGVSQSPSNKVTEKGKDVELRCDPISGHTALYWYRQSLGQGLEFLIYFQGNSAPDKSGLPSDRFSAERTGGSVSTLTIQRTQQEDSAVYLCASTPYTGNRQGYTFGSGTRLTVV.

V and J are TRBV14 and TRBJ1-2; TRBD1 agrees at 10 bases. Trimming cost V 5 bases and J 4 bases; bases outside gene matches: 4. CDR1 is SGHDN, CDR2 FVKESK, per germline. The CDR3 is made up of 14 amino acids. This CDR3 is CASSMRTGGYGYTF. Written as DNA, the CDR3 is TGTGCCAGCAGCATGCGGACAGGGGGCTATGGCTACACCTTC. Filled out from reference TRBV14 and TRBJ1-2, the complete variable domain reads EAGVTQFPSHSVIEKGQTVTLRCDPISGHDNLYWYRRVMGKEIKFLLHFVKESKQDESGMPNNRFLAERTGGTYSTLKVQPAELEDSGVYFCASSMRTGGYGYTFGSGTRLTVV.

The chain combines TRBV5-1 with TRBJ1-6; 8 positions match TRBD1. The CDR3 is made up of 15 amino acids. Germline lookup yields CDR1 SGHRS and CDR2 YFSETQ. V was clipped by 1 base and J by 10 bases; unmatched bases: 7. CDR3 amino acids: CASSLMGRGQSPLHF. In nucleotides, the CDR3 is TGCGCCAGCAGCTTGATGGGCAGGGGGCAATCACCCCTCCACTTT.

The CDR3 loop is CASSPGQSYGYTF. Here the CDR3 DNA reads TGTGCCAGCAGCCCCGGACAGAGCTATGGCTACACCTTC. The chain joins TRBV5-4 to TRBJ1-2; TRBD1 might be the D (6 bases). Germline CDR1 reads SGHNT; CDR2 reads YYREEE (reference sequence). This CDR3 spans 13 amino acids. Trimming stripped 4 bases from V and 4 bases from J, with 11 bases between.

The rearrangement uses TRBV5-1 and TRBJ1-2; tentative D call: TRBD1 (5 bases). CDR3 length: 13 residues. V was shortened by 4 bases and J by 7 bases, with 14 bases between the two germline ends. Germline values: CDR1 SGHRS, CDR2 YFSETQ. The CDR3 region has the DNA TGCGCCAGCAGCCCCACGGCGGGGGGTGGCTACACCTTC. This gives the protein CASSPTAGGGYTF.

The gene calls are TRBV3-1 (or the pseudogene TRBV3-2) and TRBJ2-3; perhaps TRBD2 as D (6 bases). CDR1 is LGHDT, CDR2 YNNKEL, per germline (reference sequence). The CDR3 is 14 amino acids. The V and J ends lost 4 bases and 7 bases respectively, with 15 bases between them. The CDR3 DNA is TGTGCCAGCAGCCCCCCGCCGGGAGCTAATACGCAGTATTTT. Translation: CASSPPPGANTQYF.

This sequence joins TRBV7-9 and TRBJ1-1, with 8 bases matching TRBD1. CDR3 length: 15 residues. Per germline, CDR1 SEHNR and CDR2 FQNEAQ (reference sequence). V was clipped by 5 bases and J by 3 bases; unmatched bases: 8. The CDR3 nucleotides read TGTGCCAGCAGCCCCCGACAGGGGTTGTACACTGAAGCTTTCTTT. Translated, it gives CASSPRQGLYTEAFF. Based on the CDR3 plus reference TRBV7-9 and TRBJ1-1, the full variable domain is DTGVSQNPRHKITKRGQNVTFRCDPISEHNRLYWYRQTLGQGPEFLTYFQNEAQLEKSRLLSDRFSAERPKGSFSTLEIQRTEQGDSAMYLCASSPRQGLYTEAFFGQGTRLTVV.

V and J are TRBV5-5 and TRBJ1-1; tentatively, D is TRBD1 (5 bases). V was shortened by 3 bases and J by 5 bases, with 8 bases between the two germline ends. This CDR3 is built from 12 residues. Germline V gene data show CDR1 as SGHKS and CDR2 as YYEKEE (reference sequence). In DNA, the CDR3 is TGTGCCAGCAGCTCCGGGGGAACTGAAGCTTTCTTT. This translates into CASSSGGTEAFF.

A few counts support this clone. For the CDR3, the DNA is TGTGCCAGCAGTCCCCGAGGGCATACGCAGTATTTT. Protein sequence: CASSPRGHTQYF. The chain carries TRBV27 and TRBJ2-3; TRBD2 is a possible D gene (5 bases). Trimming pared 5 bases from V and 7 bases from J, leaving 10 bases between. There are 12 residues in the CDR3. Per the germline V gene, CDR1 is MNHEY and CDR2 is SMNVEV (reference sequence).

The chain uses TRBV12-3 or TRBV12-4 and TRBJ1-2; D call uncertain. Trimming removed 3 bases at V and 1 base at J, with 6 bases between. CDR3 length: 13 amino acids. The CDR3 DNA is TGTGCCAGCAGTTTTCGGGTTAACTATGGCTACACCTTC. Amino acids: CASSFRVNYGYTF.